Sequencing of this T cell receptor (beta chain) was carried out in a study of blood T cell repertoires in COVID-19. TCRdb's table, derived via immunoSEQ multiplex PCR, lists solely in-frame clones and lacks some. This table holds 250,000 to 300,000 clones, 86% found once. The V gene end was trimmed by 2 bases and the J gene end by 1 base; junction bases not matched to a gene: 7. The CDR3 is made up of 17 amino acids. Germline loops: CDR1 SGHRS, CDR2 YFSETQ. The clonotype comes from a woman in her seventies with COVID-19, enrolled during active disease. V is TRBV5-1 and J is TRBJ2-2, with TRBD1 matching 8 bases. Sequencing was done on a sample of peripheral blood. The CDR3 loop is CASSFNPGTGNTGELFF. For the CDR3, the DNA is TGCGCCAGCAGCTTTAATCCCGGGACAGGGAACACCGGGGAGCTGTTTTTT. The complete variable domain, with remaining parts taken from reference TRBV5-1 and TRBJ2-2, reads KAGVTQTPRYLIKTRGQQVTLSCSPISGHRSVSWYQQTPGQGLQFLFEYFSETQRNKGNFPGRFSGRQFSNSRSEMNVSTLELGDSALYLCASSFNPGTGNTGELFFGEGSRLTVL.